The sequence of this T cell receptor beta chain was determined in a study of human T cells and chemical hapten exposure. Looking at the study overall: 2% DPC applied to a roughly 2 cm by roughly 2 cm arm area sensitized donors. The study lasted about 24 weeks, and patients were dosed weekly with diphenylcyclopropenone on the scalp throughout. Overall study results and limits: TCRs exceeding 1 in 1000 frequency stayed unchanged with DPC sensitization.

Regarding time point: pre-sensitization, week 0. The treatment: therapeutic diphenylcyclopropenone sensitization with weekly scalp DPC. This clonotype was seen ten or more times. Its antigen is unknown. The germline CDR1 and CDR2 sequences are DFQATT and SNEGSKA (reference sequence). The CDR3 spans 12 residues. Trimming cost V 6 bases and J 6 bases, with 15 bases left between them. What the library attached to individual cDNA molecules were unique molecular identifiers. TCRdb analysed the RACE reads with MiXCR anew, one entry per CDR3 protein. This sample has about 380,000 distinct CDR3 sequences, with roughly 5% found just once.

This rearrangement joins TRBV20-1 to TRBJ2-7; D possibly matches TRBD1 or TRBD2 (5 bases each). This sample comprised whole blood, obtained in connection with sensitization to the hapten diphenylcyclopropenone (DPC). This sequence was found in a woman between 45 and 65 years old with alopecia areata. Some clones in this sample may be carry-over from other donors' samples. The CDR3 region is CSARGLKGEQYF. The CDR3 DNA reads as TGCAGTGCGAGGGGTCTCAAGGGCGAGCAGTACTTC.